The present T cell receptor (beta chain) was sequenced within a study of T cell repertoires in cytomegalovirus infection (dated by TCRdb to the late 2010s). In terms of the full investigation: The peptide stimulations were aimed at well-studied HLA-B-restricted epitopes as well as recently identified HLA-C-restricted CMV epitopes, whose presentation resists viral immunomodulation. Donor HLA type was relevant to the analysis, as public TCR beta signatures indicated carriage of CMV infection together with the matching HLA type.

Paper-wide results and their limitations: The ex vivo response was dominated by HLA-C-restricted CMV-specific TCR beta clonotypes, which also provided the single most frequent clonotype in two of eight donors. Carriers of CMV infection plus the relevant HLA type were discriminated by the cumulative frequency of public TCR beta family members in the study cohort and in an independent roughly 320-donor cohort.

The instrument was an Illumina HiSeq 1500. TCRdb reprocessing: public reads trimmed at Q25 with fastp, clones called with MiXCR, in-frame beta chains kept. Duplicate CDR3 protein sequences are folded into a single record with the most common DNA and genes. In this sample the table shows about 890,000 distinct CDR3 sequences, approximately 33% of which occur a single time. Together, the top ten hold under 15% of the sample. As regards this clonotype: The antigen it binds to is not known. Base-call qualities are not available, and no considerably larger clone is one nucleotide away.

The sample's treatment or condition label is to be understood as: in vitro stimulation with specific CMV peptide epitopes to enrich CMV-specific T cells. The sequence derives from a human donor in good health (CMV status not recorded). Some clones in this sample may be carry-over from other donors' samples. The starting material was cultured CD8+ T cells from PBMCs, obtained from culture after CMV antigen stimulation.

The CDR3 protein sequence reads: CASSSGTSGDNQETQYF. The DNA is TGTGCCAGCAGTTCAGGGACTAGCGGGGATAATCAAGAGACCCAGTACTTC. Recombination connected TRBV6-1 to TRBJ2-5; 13 junctional bases match TRBD2. Based on the germline V gene, the CDR1 and CDR2 sequences are MNHNS and SASEGT. The CDR3 sequence holds 17 residues, the cysteine and phenylalanine included. Kept here is only the CDR3 DNA, which spans 51 bases and is read in frame from base 1. From V the trimming removes 5 bases and from J it removes 2 bases, while the gene matches leave 8 bases of the junction unaccounted for.